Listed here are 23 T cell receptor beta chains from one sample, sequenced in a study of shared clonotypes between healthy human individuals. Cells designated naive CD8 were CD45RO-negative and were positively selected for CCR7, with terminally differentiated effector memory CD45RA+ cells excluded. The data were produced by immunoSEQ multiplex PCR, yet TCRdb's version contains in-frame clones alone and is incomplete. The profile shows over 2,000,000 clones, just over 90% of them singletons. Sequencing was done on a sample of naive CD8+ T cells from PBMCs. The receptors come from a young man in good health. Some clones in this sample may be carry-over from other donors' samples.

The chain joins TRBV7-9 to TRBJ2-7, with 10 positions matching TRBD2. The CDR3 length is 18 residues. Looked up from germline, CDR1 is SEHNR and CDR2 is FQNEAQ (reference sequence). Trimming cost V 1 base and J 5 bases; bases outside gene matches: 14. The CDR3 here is CASSLDSSGSPATHEQYF. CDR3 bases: TGTGCCAGCAGCTTAGATTCTAGCGGGAGCCCAGCAACCCACGAGCAGTACTTC.

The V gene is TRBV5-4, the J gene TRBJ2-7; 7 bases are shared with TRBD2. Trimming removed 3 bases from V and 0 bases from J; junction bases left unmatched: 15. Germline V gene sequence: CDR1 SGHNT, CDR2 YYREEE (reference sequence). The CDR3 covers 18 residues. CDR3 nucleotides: TGTGCCAGCAGCTCCGGGGCTTACGGCGGGGAGGGCTCCTACGAGCAGTACTTC. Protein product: CASSSGAYGGEGSYEQYF.

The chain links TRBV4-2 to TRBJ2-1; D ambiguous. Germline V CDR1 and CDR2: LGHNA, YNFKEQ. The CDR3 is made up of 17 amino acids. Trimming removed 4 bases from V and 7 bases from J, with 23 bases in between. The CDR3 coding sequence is TGTGCCAGCAGCCGGCTCGACACGTCTGGGTTCGGTAATGAGCAGTTCTTC. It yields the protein CASSRLDTSGFGNEQFF.

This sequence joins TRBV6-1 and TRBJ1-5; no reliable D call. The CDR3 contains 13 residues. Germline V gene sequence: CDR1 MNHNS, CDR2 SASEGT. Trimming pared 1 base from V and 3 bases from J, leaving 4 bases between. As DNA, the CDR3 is TGTGCCAGCAGTGAAGGCACCAATCAGCCCCAGCATTTT. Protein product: CASSEGTNQPQHF.

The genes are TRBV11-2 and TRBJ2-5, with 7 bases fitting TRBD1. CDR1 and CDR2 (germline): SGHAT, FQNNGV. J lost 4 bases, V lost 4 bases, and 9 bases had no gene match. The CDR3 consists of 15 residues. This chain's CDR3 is CASSSTDRVRETQYF. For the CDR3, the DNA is TGTGCCAGCAGCTCCACAGACAGGGTCCGAGAGACCCAGTACTTC. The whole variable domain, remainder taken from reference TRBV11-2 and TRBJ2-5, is EAGVAQSPRYKIIEKRQSVAFWCNPISGHATLYWYQQILGQGPKLLIQFQNNGVVDDSQLPKDRFSAERLKGVDSTLKIQPAKLEDSAVYLCASSSTDRVRETQYFGPGTRLLVL.

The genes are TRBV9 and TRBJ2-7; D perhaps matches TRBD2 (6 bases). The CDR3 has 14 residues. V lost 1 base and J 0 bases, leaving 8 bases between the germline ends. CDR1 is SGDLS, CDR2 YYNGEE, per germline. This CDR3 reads CASSVFGGSYEQYF. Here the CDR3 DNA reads TGTGCCAGCAGCGTATTCGGGGGCTCCTACGAGCAGTACTTC.

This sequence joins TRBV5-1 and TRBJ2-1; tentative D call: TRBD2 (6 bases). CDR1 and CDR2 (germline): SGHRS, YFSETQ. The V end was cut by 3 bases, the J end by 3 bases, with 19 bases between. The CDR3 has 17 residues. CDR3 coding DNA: TGCGCCAGCAGCTCCAAGATGAGGGCGGGACGCTACAATGAGCAGTTCTTC. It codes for CASSSKMRAGRYNEQFF.

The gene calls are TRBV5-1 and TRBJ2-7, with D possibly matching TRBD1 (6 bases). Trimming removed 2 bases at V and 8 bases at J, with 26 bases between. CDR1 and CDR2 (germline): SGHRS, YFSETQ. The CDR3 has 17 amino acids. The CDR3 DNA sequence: TGCGCCAGCAGCTTTTTTGGCCCCGGGACAAGGGAGACGAAGCAGTACTTC. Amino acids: CASSFFGPGTRETKQYF. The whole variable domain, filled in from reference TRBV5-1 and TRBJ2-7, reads KAGVTQTPRYLIKTRGQQVTLSCSPISGHRSVSWYQQTPGQGLQFLFEYFSETQRNKGNFPGRFSGRQFSNSRSEMNVSTLELGDSALYLCASSFFGPGTRETKQYFGPGTRLTVT.

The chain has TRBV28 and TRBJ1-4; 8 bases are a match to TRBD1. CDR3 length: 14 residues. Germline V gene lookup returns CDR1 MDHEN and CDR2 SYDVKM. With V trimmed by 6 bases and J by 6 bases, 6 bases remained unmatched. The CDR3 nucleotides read TGTGCCAGCAGGCAACCGGGACAGGATGAAAAACTGTTTTTT. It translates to CASRQPGQDEKLFF.

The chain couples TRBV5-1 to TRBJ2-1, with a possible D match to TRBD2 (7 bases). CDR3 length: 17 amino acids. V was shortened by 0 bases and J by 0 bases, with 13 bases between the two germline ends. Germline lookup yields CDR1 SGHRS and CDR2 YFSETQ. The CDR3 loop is CASSLAIGGVSYNEQFF. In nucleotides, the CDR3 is TGCGCCAGCAGCTTGGCAATAGGGGGGGTCTCCTACAATGAGCAGTTCTTC.

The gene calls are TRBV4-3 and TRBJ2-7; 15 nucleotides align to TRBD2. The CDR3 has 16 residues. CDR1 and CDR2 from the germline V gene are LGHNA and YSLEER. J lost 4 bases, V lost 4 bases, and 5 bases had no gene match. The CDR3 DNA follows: TGCGCCAGCAGCCGCGGGACTAGCGGGAGGATTTACGAGCAGTACTTC. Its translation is CASSRGTSGRIYEQYF.

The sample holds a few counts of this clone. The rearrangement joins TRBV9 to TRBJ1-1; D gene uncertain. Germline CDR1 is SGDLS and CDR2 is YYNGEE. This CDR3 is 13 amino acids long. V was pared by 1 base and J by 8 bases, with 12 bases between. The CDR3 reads CASSVLSSREAFF. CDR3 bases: TGTGCCAGCAGCGTACTCTCCTCTAGGGAAGCTTTCTTT.

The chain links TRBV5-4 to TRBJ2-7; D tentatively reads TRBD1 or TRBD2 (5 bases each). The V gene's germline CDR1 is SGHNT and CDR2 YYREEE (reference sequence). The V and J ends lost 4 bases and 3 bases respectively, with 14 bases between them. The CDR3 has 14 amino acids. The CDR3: CASSLTRDLYEQYF. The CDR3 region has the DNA TGTGCCAGCAGCCTCACCCGGGACCTCTACGAGCAGTACTTC.

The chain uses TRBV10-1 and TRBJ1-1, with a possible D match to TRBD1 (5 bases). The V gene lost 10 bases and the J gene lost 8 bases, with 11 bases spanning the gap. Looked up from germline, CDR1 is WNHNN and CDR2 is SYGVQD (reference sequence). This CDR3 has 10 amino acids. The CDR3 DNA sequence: TGCGCCATGTCAGACAGAGAAGCTTTCTTT. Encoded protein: CAMSDREAFF.

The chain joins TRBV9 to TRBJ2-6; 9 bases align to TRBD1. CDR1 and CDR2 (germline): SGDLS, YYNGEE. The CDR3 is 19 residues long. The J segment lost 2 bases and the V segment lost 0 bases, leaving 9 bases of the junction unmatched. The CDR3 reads CASSVALTGQGTGANVLTF. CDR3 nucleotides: TGTGCCAGCAGCGTAGCCTTAACGGGACAGGGCACTGGGGCCAACGTCCTGACTTTC.

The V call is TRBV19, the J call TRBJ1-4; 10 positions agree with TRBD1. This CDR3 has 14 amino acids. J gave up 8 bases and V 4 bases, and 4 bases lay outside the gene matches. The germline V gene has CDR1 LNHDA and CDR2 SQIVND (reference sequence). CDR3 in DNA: TGTGCCAGTAGTACAGACAGGGGGCCGGAAAAACTGTTTTTT. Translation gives CASSTDRGPEKLFF. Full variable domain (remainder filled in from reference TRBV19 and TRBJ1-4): DGGITQSPKYLFRKEGQNVTLSCEQNLNHDAMYWYRQDPGQGLRLIYYSQIVNDFQKGDIAEGYSVSREKKESFPLTVTSAQKNPTAFYLCASSTDRGPEKLFFGSGTQLSVL.

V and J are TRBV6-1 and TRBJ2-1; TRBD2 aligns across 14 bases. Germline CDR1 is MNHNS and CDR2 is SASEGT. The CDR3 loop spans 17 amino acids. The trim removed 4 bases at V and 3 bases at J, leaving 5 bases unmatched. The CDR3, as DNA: TGTGCCAGCAGTGGGGGACTAGCGGGAGTTTTCTACAATGAGCAGTTCTTC. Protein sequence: CASSGGLAGVFYNEQFF.

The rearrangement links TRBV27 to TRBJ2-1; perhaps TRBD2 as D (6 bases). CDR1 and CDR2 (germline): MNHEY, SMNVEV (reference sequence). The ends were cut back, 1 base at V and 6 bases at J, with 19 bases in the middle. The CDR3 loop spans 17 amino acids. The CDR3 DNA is TGTGCCAGCAGTTTATTCGGGACTTCCACAGTCCCCAATGAGCAGTTCTTC. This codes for CASSLFGTSTVPNEQFF.

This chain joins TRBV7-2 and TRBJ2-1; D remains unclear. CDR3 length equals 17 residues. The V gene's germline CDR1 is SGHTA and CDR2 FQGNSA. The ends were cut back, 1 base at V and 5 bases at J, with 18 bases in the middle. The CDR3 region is CASSLGVLTMENNEQFF. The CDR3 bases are TGTGCCAGCAGCTTAGGGGTCCTCACCATGGAAAACAATGAGCAGTTCTTC.

CDR3 residues: CASSKWGSESGNTIYF. CDR3 DNA sequence: TGTGCCAGCAGCAAATGGGGGTCTGAGTCTGGAAACACCATATATTTT. V is TRBV21-1 and J is TRBJ1-3. TRBV21-1 is shown as a pseudogene. The CDR3 has 16 amino acids.

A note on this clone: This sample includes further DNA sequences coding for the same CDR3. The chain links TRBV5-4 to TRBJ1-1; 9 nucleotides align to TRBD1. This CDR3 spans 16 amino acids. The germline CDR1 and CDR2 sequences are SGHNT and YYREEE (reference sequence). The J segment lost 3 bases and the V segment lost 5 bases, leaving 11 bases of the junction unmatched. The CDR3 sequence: CASRREPGQGDTEAFF. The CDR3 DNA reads TGTGCCAGCAGGCGGGAACCGGGACAGGGCGACACTGAAGCTTTCTTT.

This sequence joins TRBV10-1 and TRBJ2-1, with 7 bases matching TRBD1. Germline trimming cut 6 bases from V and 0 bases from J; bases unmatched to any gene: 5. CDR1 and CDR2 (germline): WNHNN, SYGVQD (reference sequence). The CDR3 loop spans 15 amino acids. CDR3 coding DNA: TGCGCCAGCAGCCCAGGGGGAAGCTCCTACAATGAGCAGTTCTTC. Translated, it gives CASSPGGSSYNEQFF.

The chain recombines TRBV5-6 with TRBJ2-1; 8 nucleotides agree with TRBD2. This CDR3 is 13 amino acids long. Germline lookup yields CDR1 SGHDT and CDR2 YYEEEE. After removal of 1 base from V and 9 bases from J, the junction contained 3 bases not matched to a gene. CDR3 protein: CASSLYAGGEQFF. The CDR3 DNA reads TGTGCCAGCAGCTTGTATGCGGGGGGTGAGCAGTTCTTC.